A selection of T cell receptor beta chains follows, all from one sample in a study of T cells in localized non-small cell lung cancer. Profiling relied on immunoSEQ multiplex PCR, and the TCRdb table lists in-frame clones only, not all of them. The sample holds thousands of clones, approximately 40% seen once. This material consisted of lung tumor tissue, taken before any cancer treatment. The source is a female donor over 55 with stage I lung adenocarcinoma. The CDR3 runs from the conserved cysteine through the conserved F or W. D genes are given only for firm matches. Expanded clones get a size class; other rows say once, few or many, or leave the size out.

j_call | d_call | clone_size | v_call | cdr3_nt | cdr3_aa
TRBJ1-1 | NA | NA | TRBV6-8 | TGTGCCAGCAGCCCCGGACAGTTGTGGCTGGGGAACACTGAAGCTTTCTTT | CASSPGQLWLGNTEAFF
TRBJ1-4 | TRBD1 | NA | TRBV28 | TGTGCCAGCAGTGCCCCGGGACAGGTTAATGAAAAACTGTTTTTT | CASSAPGQVNEKLFF
TRBJ2-1 | TRBD2 | few | TRBV9 | TGTGCCAGCAGCCGACTAGCGGGAGGGTATGAGCAGTTCTTC | CASSRLAGGYEQFF
TRBJ1-1 | TRBD1 | NA | TRBV9 | TGTGCCAGCAGTGCAGGGGGCCGGTCTGAAGCTTTCTTT | CASSAGGRSEAFF
TRBJ2-7 | NA | NA | TRBV30 | TGTGCCTGGAACAAGGGGTCCTCCTACGAGCAGTACTTC | CAWNKGSSYEQYF
TRBJ1-3 | NA | NA | TRBV9 | TGTGCCAGCAGCGTCCGGGACATCGGAAACACCATATATTTT | CASSVRDIGNTIYF
TRBJ1-1 | TRBD1 | few | TRBV5-1 | TGCGCCAGCAGCTCGGGACAGCCGAACACTGAAGCTTTCTTT | CASSSGQPNTEAFF
TRBJ1-2 | TRBD1 | medium-sized | TRBV9 | TGTGCCAGCAGCGTAGATCCCCAGGGGGCATATGGCTACACCTTC | CASSVDPQGAYGYTF
TRBJ2-7 | NA | NA | TRBV18 | TGTGCCAGCTCCCCGAGGCGCTACGAGCAGTACTTC | CASSPRRYEQYF
TRBJ2-3 | TRBD2 | few | TRBV6-8 | TGTGCCAGCAGTTACGGGGCTAGCGGACGCACAGATACGCAGTATTTT | CASSYGASGRTDTQYF
TRBJ1-1 | TRBD1 | NA | TRBV5-1 | TGCGCCAGCAGCCCGGATCCCGGACAGGTGAGCACTGAAGCTTTCTTT | CASSPDPGQVSTEAFF
TRBJ2-7 | TRBD2 | few | TRBV9 | TGTGCCAGCAGCGTTCGCGGGAGCATCCTACGAGAGCAGTACTTC | CASSVRGSILREQYF
TRBJ2-3 | TRBD2 | NA | TRBV28 | TGTGCCAGCAGTTTTGGGGGGGAAGGTACGCAGTATTTT | CASSFGGEGTQYF
TRBJ1-1 | NA | NA | TRBV29-1 | TGCAGCGTGTACAGGGATTTGAACACTGAAGCTTTCTTT | CSVYRDLNTEAFF
TRBJ2-1 | NA | medium-sized | TRBV11-3 | TGTGCCAGCAGCTTAATTTGGGCTGGTGTAGGGGGACAAAATGAGCAGTTCTTC | CASSLIWAGVGGQNEQFF